This TCR beta chain was captured in a study of T cells in Graves' hyperthyroidism and ophthalmopathy. From RNA transcripts, TCR beta CDR3 regions were amplified. The HTBI primer set was used in a first-round RT-PCR of the TCR CDR3. TCRdb ran MiXCR on the multiplex PCR reads and lists one entry per CDR3 protein. The sample has about 360,000 distinct CDR3 sequences; roughly 14% are singletons. J was trimmed by 0 bases and V by 7 bases; bases with no gene match: 9. Germline V lookup: CDR1 MNHEY, CDR2 SMNVEV (reference sequence). There are 16 residues in the CDR3. Study-wide results and limits: Ophthalmopathy got predicted by the model a median about six months before its onset. Most thyroid clonotypes that were expanded above 0.001 also turned up in blood.

Sampled blood dates from first hyperthyroidism diagnosis, and it precedes any ophthalmopathy symptoms. The PBMCs studied were ones that came from about 10 ml fresh peripheral blood. This clonotype has only a few counts. Its target is not known. The clonotype originates from a man younger than 45 with Graves' hyperthyroidism that later progressed to Graves' ophthalmopathy. Sequencing was carried out using blood. This chain uses TRBV27 with TRBJ2-3; 8 nucleotides align to TRBD1. The CDR3 region is CASTRAGTGSTDTQYF. The DNA for the CDR3 is TGTGCCAGCACCAGAGCCGGGACAGGTAGCACAGATACGCAGTATTTT.